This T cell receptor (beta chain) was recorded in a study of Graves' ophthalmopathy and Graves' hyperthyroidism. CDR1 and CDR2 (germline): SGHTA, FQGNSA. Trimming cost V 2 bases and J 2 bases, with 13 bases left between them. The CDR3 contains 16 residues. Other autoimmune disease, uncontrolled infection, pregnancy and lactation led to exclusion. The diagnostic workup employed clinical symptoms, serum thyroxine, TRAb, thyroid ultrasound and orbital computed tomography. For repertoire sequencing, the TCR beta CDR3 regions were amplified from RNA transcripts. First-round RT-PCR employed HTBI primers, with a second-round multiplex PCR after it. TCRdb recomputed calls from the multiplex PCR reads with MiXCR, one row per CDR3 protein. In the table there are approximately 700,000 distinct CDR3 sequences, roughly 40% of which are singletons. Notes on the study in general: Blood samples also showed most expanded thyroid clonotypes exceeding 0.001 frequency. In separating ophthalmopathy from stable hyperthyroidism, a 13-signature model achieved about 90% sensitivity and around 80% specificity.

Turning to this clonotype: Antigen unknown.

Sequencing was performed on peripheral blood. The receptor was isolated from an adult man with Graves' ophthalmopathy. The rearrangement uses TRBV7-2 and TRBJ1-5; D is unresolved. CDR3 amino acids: CASSLNSVGGNQPQHF. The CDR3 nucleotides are TGTGCCAGCAGCTTAAACAGCGTAGGAGGCAATCAGCCCCAGCATTTT.